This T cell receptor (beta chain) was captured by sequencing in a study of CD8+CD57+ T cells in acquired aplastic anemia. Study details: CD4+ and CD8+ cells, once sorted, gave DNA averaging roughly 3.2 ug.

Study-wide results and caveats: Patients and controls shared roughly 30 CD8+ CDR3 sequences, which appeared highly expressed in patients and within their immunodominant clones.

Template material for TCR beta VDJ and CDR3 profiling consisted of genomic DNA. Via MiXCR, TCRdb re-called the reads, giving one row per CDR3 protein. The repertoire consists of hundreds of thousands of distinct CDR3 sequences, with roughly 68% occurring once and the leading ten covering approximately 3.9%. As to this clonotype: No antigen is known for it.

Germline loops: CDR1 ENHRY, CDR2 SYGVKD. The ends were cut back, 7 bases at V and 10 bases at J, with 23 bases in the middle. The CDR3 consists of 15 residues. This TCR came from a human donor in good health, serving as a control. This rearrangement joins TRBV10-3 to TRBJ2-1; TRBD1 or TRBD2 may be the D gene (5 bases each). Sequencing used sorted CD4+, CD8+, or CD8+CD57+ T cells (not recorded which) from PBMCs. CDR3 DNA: TGTGCCATCACGAGGGGAACTAGGGGCTATGAAGAGCAGTTCTTC. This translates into CAITRGTRGYEEQFF.